The 19 T cell receptor beta chains below were found in one sample sequenced in a study of long-term antiretroviral therapy in people with HIV. Runs used v3.0 of the immunoSEQ assay and were done at survey level. The repertoire was sequenced with immunoSEQ multiplex PCR; TCRdb's copy has only in-frame clones and lacks some. This sample yields approximately 19,000 clones, of which more than 65% are seen a single time; approximately 15% belongs to the top ten. The sequenced sample was unsorted PBMCs, obtained 0.5 years before starting antiretroviral therapy. The receptor source for this set is a woman aged 50 to 60 with HIV.

This clone was counted only a few times. The chain carries TRBV6-6 and TRBJ1-6; D gene uncertain. Germline CDR1 reads MNHNY; CDR2 reads SVGAGI (reference sequence). The CDR3 has 13 amino acids. The V and J ends lost 4 bases and 14 bases respectively, with 15 bases between them. Here the CDR3 reads CASSSRRGESLHF. In nucleotides, the CDR3 is TGTGCCAGCAGTTCGCGTCGCGGCGAATCCCTCCACTTT.

This clone was seen a single time. V usage is TRBV5-1 and J usage is TRBJ1-6, with a weak D call TRBD1 (5 bases). Germline lookup yields CDR1 SGHRS and CDR2 YFSETQ. The CDR3 is 14 amino acids. Trimming took off 0 bases at V and 9 bases at J, with 10 bases between the two ends. This chain's CDR3 is CASSLDGGGSPLHF. CDR3 nucleotide sequence: TGCGCCAGCAGCTTGGACGGGGGAGGTTCACCCCTCCACTTT.

The chain joins TRBV11-2 to TRBJ1-5, with D tentatively TRBD1 (5 bases). This CDR3 is built from 15 residues. Trimming shortened V by 0 bases and J by 4 bases, and 10 bases separated the two germline ends. The germline V gene encodes CDR1 SGHAT and CDR2 FQNNGV. The CDR3 region is CASSLDGAGNQPQHF. The CDR3 DNA is TGTGCCAGCAGCTTAGACGGGGCGGGAAATCAGCCCCAGCATTTT.

This rearrangement joins TRBV2 to TRBJ1-2, with D unclear. This CDR3 region has 13 residues. Germline lookup yields CDR1 SNHLY and CDR2 FYNNEI. Trimming shortened V by 6 bases and J by 2 bases, and 10 bases separated the two germline ends. The CDR3 region has the DNA TGTGCCAGCAGGACCCCCGGGAACTATGGCTACACCTTC. Translating gives CASRTPGNYGYTF.

J is TRBJ2-5 and V is TRBV7-9; no definite D call. The V and J ends lost 1 base and 2 bases respectively, with 14 bases between them. The CDR3 is 16 amino acids. Germline V lookup: CDR1 SEHNR, CDR2 FQNEAQ (reference sequence). CDR3 in DNA: TGTGCCAGCAGCTTAGGAATAGGCAGCCCTCAAGAGACCCAGTACTTC. Its translation is CASSLGIGSPQETQYF.

The V call is TRBV7-9, the J call TRBJ1-5, with D possibly being TRBD1 (5 bases). CDR3 size: 14 residues. Looked up from germline, CDR1 is SEHNR and CDR2 is FQNEAQ (reference sequence). Trimming left V 5 bases short and J 1 base short, with 9 bases between. The CDR3 nucleotides are TGTGCCAGCAGCGGGGGAGGGAGCAATCAGCCCCAGCATTTT. Protein sequence: CASSGGGSNQPQHF.

This chain links TRBV7-2 with TRBJ2-3; the match to TRBD2 covers 8 bases. Losses at the gene ends were 4 bases for V and 1 base for J; bases not matched to a gene: 7. This CDR3 is 16 amino acids long. Germline V lookup: CDR1 SGHTA, CDR2 FQGNSA. The CDR3 region is CASSYASGGRTDTQYF. CDR3 bases: TGTGCCAGCAGCTACGCGAGCGGGGGCCGCACAGATACGCAGTATTTT.

This sequence joins TRBV10-3 and TRBJ1-3; the D gene is possibly TRBD1 (6 bases). This CDR3 comprises 14 residues. Per the germline V gene, CDR1 is ENHRY and CDR2 is SYGVKD. Trimming shortened V by 5 bases and J by 4 bases, and 12 bases separated the two germline ends. The CDR3 protein is CAISITGYGNTIYF. CDR3 bases: TGTGCCATCAGTATCACAGGGTACGGAAACACCATATATTTT.

This sequence joins TRBV28 and TRBJ2-7; 14 nucleotides align to TRBD2. V shed 5 bases and J 3 bases; nucleotides not matched to a gene: 3. The germline CDR1 and CDR2 sequences are MDHEN and SYDVKM. This CDR3 is built from 15 residues. The DNA of the CDR3 is TGTGCCAGCAGTGCCGGGACTAGCGGGGGCTACGAGCAGTACTTC. Amino acids: CASSAGTSGGYEQYF.

V gene TRBV5-6 combines with J gene TRBJ1-5, with 7 bases identical to TRBD1. The CDR3 spans 16 residues. V lost 1 base and J lost 4; bases outside the gene matches: 8. CDR1 SGHDT and CDR2 YYEEEE come from the germline V gene. CDR3 region: CASSLQGQELNQPQHF. CDR3 DNA sequence: TGTGCCAGCAGCTTGCAAGGACAGGAATTAAATCAGCCCCAGCATTTT.

The chain links TRBV6-6 to TRBJ2-3, with D unclear. Trimming left V 2 bases short and J 4 bases short, with 4 bases between. The germline gives CDR1 MNHNY, CDR2 SVGAGI (reference sequence). The CDR3 contains 12 residues. The CDR3 sequence is CASSYGPDTQYF. The CDR3 nucleotides read TGTGCCAGCAGTTACGGCCCAGATACGCAGTATTTT.

This clone was seen a handful of times. This chain links TRBV6-5 with TRBJ1-6; D possibly corresponds to TRBD1 (5 bases). This CDR3 region has 16 residues. V was shortened by 0 bases and J by 6 bases, with 12 bases between the two germline ends. Germline-derived CDR1 and CDR2 are MNHEY and SVGAGI. The CDR3 region is CASSYSTTGGNSPLHF. In DNA, the CDR3 is TGTGCCAGCAGTTACTCGACCACAGGAGGTAATTCACCCCTCCACTTT.

This clone was seen only once. The V gene is TRBV13, the J gene TRBJ2-3, with 7 bases lining up with TRBD2. Losses at the gene ends were 4 bases for V and 6 bases for J; bases not matched to a gene: 13. CDR1 is PRHDT and CDR2 is FYEKMQ in the germline V gene (reference sequence). This CDR3 has 16 amino acids. In DNA form, the CDR3 reads TGTGCCAGCAGCTCCCCGGGACTACCTACGGATGATACGCAGTATTTT. Translation: CASSSPGLPTDDTQYF.

This clone is a singleton in its sample. This rearrangement joins TRBV5-1 to TRBJ2-7; D is perhaps TRBD1 (6 bases). The V gene's germline CDR1 is SGHRS and CDR2 YFSETQ. V gave up 4 bases and J gave up 2 bases, with 10 bases separating them. There are 13 residues in the CDR3. The DNA for the CDR3 is TGCGCCAGCAGCCCGGACAGAGCCTACGAGCAGTACTTC. This sequence encodes CASSPDRAYEQYF.

V and J are TRBV2 and TRBJ2-1; no clear D. V shed 0 bases and J shed 10 bases, with 4 bases lying between them. This CDR3 contains 11 residues. Germline-derived CDR1 and CDR2 are SNHLY and FYNNEI. The CDR3 loop reads CASSEAPEQFF. The CDR3 nucleotides read TGTGCCAGCAGTGAAGCGCCGGAGCAGTTCTTC.

The CDR3 region is CASSLGDMFRNEQFF. The CDR3 region has the DNA TGCGCCAGCAGCTTGGGTGACATGTTTCGCAATGAGCAGTTCTTC. The chain couples TRBV5-1 to TRBJ2-1; D gene unclear. The CDR3 is made up of 15 amino acids. Deletions cut 0 bases from V and 6 bases from J, with 13 bases between. The germline gives CDR1 SGHRS, CDR2 YFSETQ.

The chain has TRBV7-2 and TRBJ2-4, with 7 positions matching TRBD1. CDR3 length: 16 residues. Trimming removed 5 bases from V and 1 base from J; junction bases left unmatched: 8. From germline, CDR1 is SGHTA and CDR2 FQGNSA. The chain's CDR3 is CASSQGQAGAKNIQYF. CDR3 nucleotides: TGTGCCAGCAGCCAAGGACAGGCTGGGGCCAAAAACATTCAGTACTTC.

The J gene is TRBJ1-2, the V gene TRBV6-5; 8 nucleotides line up with TRBD1. The CDR3 loop spans 16 amino acids. Trimming removed 0 bases from V and 1 base from J; junction bases left unmatched: 4. Germline-derived CDR1 and CDR2 are MNHEY and SVGAGI. CDR3 nucleotides: TGTGCCAGCAGTTACTCGCAGGGGGCAAGTAACTATGGCTACACCTTC. Translating gives CASSYSQGASNYGYTF.

The chain combines TRBV6-5 with TRBJ1-1, with TRBD1 matching 8 bases. V lost 2 bases and J lost 5; bases outside the gene matches: 4. Germline CDR1 reads MNHEY; CDR2 reads SVGAGI. CDR3 length: 14 amino acids. This chain's CDR3 is CASSYRTGNTEAFF. Here the CDR3 DNA reads TGTGCCAGCAGTTACCGGACAGGGAATACTGAAGCTTTCTTT.